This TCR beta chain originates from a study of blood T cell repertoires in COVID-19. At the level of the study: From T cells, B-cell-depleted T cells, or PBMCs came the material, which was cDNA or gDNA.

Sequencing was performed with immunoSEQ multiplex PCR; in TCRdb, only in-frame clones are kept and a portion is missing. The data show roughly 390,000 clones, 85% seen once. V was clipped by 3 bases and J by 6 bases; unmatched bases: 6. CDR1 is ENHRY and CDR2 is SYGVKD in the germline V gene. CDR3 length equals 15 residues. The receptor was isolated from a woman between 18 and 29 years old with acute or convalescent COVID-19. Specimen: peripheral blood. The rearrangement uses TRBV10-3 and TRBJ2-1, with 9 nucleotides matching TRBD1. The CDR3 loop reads CAISDGDRVVNEQFF. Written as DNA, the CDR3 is TGTGCCATCAGTGACGGGGACAGGGTAGTCAATGAGCAGTTCTTC.